The entry below gives a single TCR beta chain sequence along with its context. V lost 4 bases, J lost 5 bases, and 9 bases stayed unmatched. Per germline, CDR1 SGHNT and CDR2 YYREEE (reference sequence). This CDR3 spans 15 amino acids. The data were taken from a study of blood T cell repertoires in COVID-19. Clones were read by immunoSEQ multiplex PCR, and TCRdb kept only the in-frame ones, dropping some. The sample lists about 98,000 clones; about 84% were seen once. The source material was peripheral blood. The chain is built from TRBV5-4 and TRBJ2-3; 8 bases line up with TRBD2. This clonotype was sampled from a woman of 80 years or more with acute or convalescent COVID-19. The CDR3 here is CASSPAGGPGDTQYF. The CDR3 DNA reads TGTGCCAGCAGCCCCGCGGGGGGCCCCGGAGATACGCAGTATTTT.